This TCR beta chain derives from a study of T cells in Graves' hyperthyroidism and ophthalmopathy. Whole-study findings and limits: The authors' 13 V-J model separated ophthalmopathy from stable hyperthyroidism.

This clonotype was recorded at least ten times. The antigen is undetermined. Graves' hyperthyroidism without ophthalmopathy progression within 18 months was termed stable. Clinicians diagnosed patients from clinical symptoms, serum thyroxine and TRAb, thyroid ultrasound and orbital computed tomography. Unmatched junction bases numbered 12, after V lost 4 bases and J lost 2 bases. Germline values: CDR1 SQVTM, CDR2 ANQGSEA. The CDR3 has 16 residues. What was amplified from RNA transcripts were TCR beta CDR3 regions. The HTBI primer set drove a first-round RT-PCR of the TCR CDR3. MiXCR was run by TCRdb on the multiplex PCR reads, yielding one entry per CDR3 protein. The sample contains around 450,000 distinct CDR3 sequences, 15% to 17% of which appear only once.

V usage is TRBV29-1 and J usage is TRBJ2-3; 7 bases line up with TRBD1. The clonotype originates from a woman aged 18-30 years with Graves' hyperthyroidism. The specimen sequenced was blood. This chain's CDR3 is CSVGSQGQEITDTQYF. For the CDR3, the DNA is TGCAGCGTTGGGTCCCAAGGACAGGAGATCACAGATACGCAGTATTTT.